What follows are 10 T cell receptor beta chains derived from one specimen sequenced in a study of B cell selection in AIRE deficiency. Generated by immunoSEQ multiplex PCR, the TCRdb table keeps only in-frame clones and is missing some. The repertoire holds under 30,000 clones, with 95% to 96% as singletons. Conventional CD4 T cells were sorted as CD4+CD127+ cells. The sample comprised CD4+CD127+ conventional T cells sorted from PBMCs. Receptors were obtained from a human donor in good health.

This sequence joins TRBV5-1 and TRBJ2-5, with D uncertain. The germline V gene encodes CDR1 SGHRS and CDR2 YFSETQ. V was pared by 0 bases and J by 1 base, with 7 bases between. This CDR3 is 14 amino acids long. CDR3 sequence (DNA): TGCGCCAGCAGCTTGGCTGGCGCCCAAGAGACCCAGTACTTC. Translated, it gives CASSLAGAQETQYF.

This CDR3 is CASSLMGTVGDSPLHF. In DNA form, the CDR3 reads TGCGCCAGCAGCTTGATGGGGACAGTGGGAGATTCACCCCTCCACTTT. The V call is TRBV5-1, the J call TRBJ1-6, with 7 positions matching TRBD1. The germline CDR1 and CDR2 sequences are SGHRS and YFSETQ. Trimming removed 1 base from V and 8 bases from J; junction bases left unmatched: 9. The CDR3 loop spans 16 amino acids.

The chain carries TRBV18 and TRBJ2-1; 7 nucleotides align to TRBD2. CDR3 length equals 12 residues. After removal of 1 base from V and 15 bases from J, the junction contained 6 bases not matched to a gene. The germline V gene has CDR1 KGHSH and CDR2 LQKENI. The CDR3 here is CASSPRREGPFF. The CDR3 DNA follows: TGTGCCAGCTCACCACGCAGGGAGGGCCCGTTCTTC.

The chain uses TRBV5-4 and TRBJ1-1; maybe TRBD1 (5 bases). The CDR3 sequence is 12 residues long. The germline CDR1 and CDR2 sequences are SGHNT and YYREEE (reference sequence). V lost 2 bases and J lost 8, with 10 bases in between. The CDR3 loop is CASSFSRGEAFF. In DNA form, the CDR3 reads TGTGCCAGCAGCTTTTCGAGGGGAGAAGCTTTCTTT.

J is TRBJ2-7 and V is TRBV5-1; TRBD2 aligns across 7 bases. Germline CDR1 SGHRS, CDR2 YFSETQ. This CDR3 region has 17 residues. After removal of 0 bases from V and 1 base from J, the junction contained 10 bases not matched to a gene. The CDR3 reads CASSLASSGRTSYEQYF. CDR3 bases: TGCGCCAGCAGCTTGGCCAGTAGCGGGCGAACTTCCTACGAGCAGTACTTC.

The V gene is TRBV9, the J gene TRBJ2-7, with D possibly TRBD2 on 7 matching bases. This CDR3 region has 18 residues. V shed 0 bases and J shed 5 bases, with 24 bases lying between them. In germline, CDR1 is SGDLS, CDR2 YYNGEE. For the CDR3, the DNA is TGTGCCAGCAGCGTAGTAGGTGGGGGGGCAAGAACCCAAGACGAGCAGTACTTC. This codes for CASSVVGGGARTQDEQYF. The complete variable domain, with remaining parts taken from reference TRBV9 and TRBJ2-7, reads DSGVTQTPKHLITATGQRVTLRCSPRSGDLSVYWYQQSLDQGLQFLIQYYNGEERAKGNILERFSAQQFPDLHSELNLSSLELGDSALYFCASSVVGGGARTQDEQYFGPGTRLTVT.

The count of this clone is one. The chain combines TRBV10-3 with TRBJ1-2; the match to TRBD1 covers 10 bases. Germline CDR1 and CDR2: ENHRY and SYGVKD. Losses at the gene ends were 6 bases for V and 6 bases for J; bases not matched to a gene: 4. The CDR3 covers 13 residues. CDR3 sequence: CAIRSGTGDGYTF. In DNA form, the CDR3 reads TGTGCCATCAGATCCGGGACAGGGGATGGCTACACCTTC.

The chain is built from TRBV7-9 and TRBJ2-3, with 8 positions matching TRBD2. Per the germline V gene, CDR1 is SEHNR and CDR2 is FQNEAQ (reference sequence). The V segment lost 3 bases and the J segment 5 bases; nucleotides outside the gene matches: 4. This CDR3 has 14 residues. The CDR3 protein is CASSFGGAQDTQYF. The CDR3 DNA follows: TGTGCCAGCAGCTTCGGGGGGGCTCAAGATACGCAGTATTTT. Combining the CDR3 with reference TRBV7-9 and TRBJ2-3 gives the whole variable domain DTGVSQNPRHKITKRGQNVTFRCDPISEHNRLYWYRQTLGQGPEFLTYFQNEAQLEKSRLLSDRFSAERPKGSFSTLEIQRTEQGDSAMYLCASSFGGAQDTQYFGPGTRLTVL.

J is TRBJ1-2 and V is TRBV4-2, with 9 bases identical to TRBD1. Germline trimming cut 0 bases from V and 6 bases from J; bases unmatched to any gene: 5. In germline, CDR1 is LGHNA, CDR2 YNFKEQ. This CDR3 is built from 15 residues. The CDR3 spells CASSQDLGQGHGYTF. As DNA, the CDR3 is TGTGCCAGCAGCCAAGATCTGGGACAGGGTCATGGCTACACCTTC.

This chain links TRBV6-4 with TRBJ2-3; 7 bases match TRBD2. CDR1 and CDR2 from the germline V gene are MRHNA and SNTAGT. The V and J ends lost 6 bases and 8 bases, in that order; junction bases with no gene match: 5. The CDR3 has 12 amino acids. The CDR3 spells CASSWGGTTQYF. For the CDR3, the DNA is TGTGCCAGCAGCTGGGGGGGGACTACGCAGTATTTT.